Reported below is one T cell receptor beta chain. Its antigen is currently unknown. The entry originates in a study of cytomegalovirus exposure and HLA in healthy donors. Whole-study results and caveats: Later analysis indicated greater clonal expansion among HLA-associated TCR beta chains than among equally common other chains. DRB1 showed the most TCR associations and HLA-C the fewest in a later analysis, as rates varied by HLA locus. For most subjects, TCR beta sequences were reported to predict HLA-A and HLA-B alleles with accuracy.

The PCR was carried out with 60 Vbeta primers and 13 Jbeta primers. The protocol was immunoSEQ multiplex PCR, while the TCRdb copy is restricted to in-frame clones and leaves out a portion. The table lists about 150,000 clones, roughly 80% of them singletons. Germline CDR1 and CDR2: SGHNT and YYREEE (reference sequence). The CDR3 has 15 amino acids. The V and J ends lost 3 bases and 6 bases respectively, with 16 bases between them. Whereas donors were nominally healthy upon sampling, unrecorded immune exposures were probable. This sequence joins TRBV5-4 and TRBJ2-1; D remains unclear. The sequence was obtained from a man aged 25-40 years in good health and CMV-seronegative. The material sequenced was PBMCs. For the CDR3, the DNA is TGTGCCAGCAGCTCAGGAACAGCACTTCCCAATGAGCAGTTCTTC. Residues: CASSSGTALPNEQFF.